One sample yielded the 13 T cell receptor beta chains listed below, sequenced in a study of regulatory T cells in long-lasting Graves disease. Time point defined: persistent/refractory GD, antithyroid drugs over 5 years with positive TRAb. RNA isolated from PBMCs was used to make the TCR library. Building of the TCR beta libraries involved iRepertoire HTBI primers and Arm-PCR of CDR3 regions. MiXCR was run by TCRdb on the multiplex PCR reads, yielding one entry per CDR3 protein. The repertoire includes a few hundred thousand distinct CDR3 sequences, 20% to 25% of them detected once, and less than 30% sits in the top ten. The sequenced sample was peripheral blood mononuclear cells (PBMCs), obtained when the disease was refractory, from a patient treated with antithyroid drugs. Receptors originate from a woman between 35 and 50 years old with Graves disease.

This clonotype was seen at least ten times. V gene TRBV12-3 or TRBV12-4 combines with J gene TRBJ2-6; possible D gene TRBD2, 6 bases. The V end was cut by 4 bases, the J end by 1 base, with 23 bases between. The CDR3 extends over 20 amino acids. The CDR3 region is CASSSAFEFLRDSGANVLTF. CDR3 in DNA: TGTGCCAGCAGTTCCGCGTTCGAATTTCTGCGGGATTCTGGGGCCAACGTCCTGACTTTC.

The V gene is TRBV2, the J gene TRBJ2-3; the D is unclear. V was shortened by 10 bases and J by 1 base, with 18 bases between the two germline ends. Germline assignment: CDR1 SNHLY and CDR2 FYNNEI. The CDR3 is made up of 15 amino acids. CDR3 in amino acids: CATRGPAGGTDTQYF. The CDR3, as DNA: TGTGCCACCCGAGGTCCAGCCGGAGGCACAGATACGCAGTATTTT.

This clonotype was recorded many times. The rearrangement uses TRBV15 and TRBJ2-5; 9 bases are a match to TRBD1. After removal of 3 bases from V and 5 bases from J, the junction contained 4 bases not matched to a gene. CDR3 length equals 14 residues. Germline CDR1 is LNHNV and CDR2 is YYDKDF (reference sequence). This CDR3 is CATSSGQGWETQYF. The CDR3 bases are TGTGCCACCAGCAGCGGACAGGGGTGGGAGACCCAGTACTTC.

This chain links TRBV3-1 with TRBJ2-2; 11 positions agree with TRBD1. J gave up 6 bases and V 7 bases, and 1 base lay outside the gene matches. The CDR3 has 13 amino acids. The germline CDR1 and CDR2 sequences are LGHDT and YNNKEL (reference sequence). The CDR3 protein is CASTGQGAGELFF. The DNA for the CDR3 is TGTGCCAGCACGGGACAGGGGGCCGGGGAGCTGTTTTTT.

Only a few counts were recorded for this clonotype. This chain uses TRBV11-2 with TRBJ1-3; no definite D call. Trimming stripped 0 bases from V and 8 bases from J, with 14 bases between. The CDR3 totals 15 residues. Germline lookup yields CDR1 SGHAT and CDR2 FQNNGV. CDR3 in amino acids: CASSLEWLPRDTIYF. The CDR3 DNA follows: TGTGCCAGCAGCTTAGAGTGGCTGCCGCGGGACACCATATATTTT.

V usage is TRBV18 and J usage is TRBJ2-4, with a weak D call TRBD1 (6 bases). The DNA end is more similar to TRBJ2-5, so the J call may be wrong. The CDR3 extends over 13 amino acids. Germline lookup yields CDR1 KGHSH and CDR2 LQKENI. CDR3 nucleotides: TGTGCCAGCTCACCAGGACAGAAAGAGACCCAGTACTTC. Encoded protein: CASSPGQKETQYF.

This chain connects TRBV5-1 to TRBJ2-2; D call uncertain. With 0 bases removed from V and 2 bases from J, the gap between germline ends came to 11 bases. The CDR3 has 16 residues. In germline, CDR1 is SGHRS, CDR2 YFSETQ. The CDR3 sequence is CASSLATADNTGELFF. In nucleotides, the CDR3 is TGCGCCAGCAGCTTGGCCACGGCGGATAACACCGGGGAGCTGTTTTTT.

The V and J genes are TRBV27 and TRBJ2-2; D possibly matches TRBD1 or TRBD2 (6 bases each). The CDR3 loop spans 16 amino acids. Germline V gives CDR1 MNHEY, CDR2 SMNVEV (reference sequence). Trimming pared 2 bases from V and 3 bases from J, leaving 13 bases between. CDR3 region: CASSLIGGHYTGELFF. In DNA, the CDR3 is TGTGCCAGCAGTTTAATAGGGGGGCACTACACCGGGGAGCTGTTTTTT.

Regarding this clonotype: A single base separates this from a much larger clone, so it may be a read error. For the CDR3, the DNA is TGTGCCAGCAGCCCTGGACAGGACTATGGAAAACTGTTTTTT. This sequence encodes CASSPGQDYGKLFF. The gene calls are TRBV11-2 and TRBJ1-4; TRBD1 agrees at 7 bases. Unmatched junction bases numbered 10, after V lost 5 bases and J lost 10 bases. Germline CDR1 is SGHAT and CDR2 is FQNNGV. The CDR3 totals 14 residues.

In its sample, this clonotype was seen many times. The chain is built from TRBV6-1 and TRBJ2-2, with D uncertain. V was trimmed by 7 bases and J by 1 base, leaving 7 bases between them. From germline, CDR1 is MNHNS and CDR2 SASEGT. CDR3 length: 13 amino acids. The CDR3 DNA reads as TGTGCCAGCATTGGGCAGAACACCGGGGAGCTGTTTTTT. This translates into CASIGQNTGELFF.

This clonotype was observed at least ten times. V gene TRBV6-5 combines with J gene TRBJ2-7, with TRBD2 as a possible D gene (5 bases). Per the germline V gene, CDR1 is MNHEY and CDR2 is SVGAGI. This CDR3 has 15 amino acids. V was pared by 1 base and J by 3 bases, with 13 bases between. CDR3 DNA: TGTGCCAGCAGTTACTGGGAGAGGACGGTCTACGAGCAGTACTTC. This encodes CASSYWERTVYEQYF.

Only one count was recorded for this clonotype. V gene TRBV5-1 combines with J gene TRBJ2-1; perhaps TRBD2 as D (5 bases). The ends were cut back, 0 bases at V and 5 bases at J, with 12 bases in the middle. From germline, CDR1 is SGHRS and CDR2 YFSETQ. The CDR3 consists of 15 residues. The CDR3 DNA reads as TGCGCCAGCAGCTTGGCGGTAGGAGGAAACAATGAGCAGTTCTTC. Protein: CASSLAVGGNNEQFF. The entire variable domain, with the rest obtained from reference TRBV5-1 and TRBJ2-1, is as follows: KAGVTQTPRYLIKTRGQQVTLSCSPISGHRSVSWYQQTPGQGLQFLFEYFSETQRNKGNFPGRFSGRQFSNSRSEMNVSTLELGDSALYLCASSLAVGGNNEQFFGPGTRLTVL.

In this sample, this clonotype turned up a few times. This chain joins TRBV28 and TRBJ1-5; D not resolved. V lost 1 base to trimming and J lost 7 bases, with 11 bases between them. This CDR3 is built from 14 residues. The germline V gene encodes CDR1 MDHEN and CDR2 SYDVKM. CDR3 coding DNA: TGTGCCAGCAGTTTATTCGGGAGAGAGCAGCCCCAGCATTTT. Translated, it gives CASSLFGREQPQHF.